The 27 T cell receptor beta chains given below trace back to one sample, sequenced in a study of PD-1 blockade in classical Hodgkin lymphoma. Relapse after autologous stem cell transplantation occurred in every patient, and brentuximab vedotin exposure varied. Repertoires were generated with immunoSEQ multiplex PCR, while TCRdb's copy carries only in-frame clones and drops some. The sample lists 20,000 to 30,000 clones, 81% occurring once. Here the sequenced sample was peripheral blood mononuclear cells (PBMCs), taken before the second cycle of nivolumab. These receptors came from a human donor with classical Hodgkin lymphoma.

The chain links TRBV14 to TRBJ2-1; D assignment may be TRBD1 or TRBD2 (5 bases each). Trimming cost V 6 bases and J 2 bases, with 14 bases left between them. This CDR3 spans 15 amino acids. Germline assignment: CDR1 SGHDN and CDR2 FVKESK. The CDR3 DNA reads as TGTGCCAGCAGTCGAACCGGGACCCCCTACAATGAGCAGTTCTTC. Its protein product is CASSRTGTPYNEQFF.

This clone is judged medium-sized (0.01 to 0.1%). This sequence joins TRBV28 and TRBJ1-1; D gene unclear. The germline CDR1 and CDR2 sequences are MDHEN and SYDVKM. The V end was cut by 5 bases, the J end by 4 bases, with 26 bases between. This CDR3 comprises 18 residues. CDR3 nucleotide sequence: TGTGCCAGCAGTCTAACTCTCCGTCGAGGGTTGATAGGCACTGAAGCTTTCTTT. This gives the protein CASSLTLRRGLIGTEAFF.

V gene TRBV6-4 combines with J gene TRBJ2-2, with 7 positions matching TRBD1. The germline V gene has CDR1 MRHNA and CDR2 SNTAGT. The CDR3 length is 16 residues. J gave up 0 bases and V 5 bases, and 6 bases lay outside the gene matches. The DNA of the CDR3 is TGTGCCAGCAGTCAACTGGGACAGCCGAACACCGGGGAGCTGTTTTTT. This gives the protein CASSQLGQPNTGELFF.

The CDR3 DNA reads TGTGCCAGTAGGGGGGCTGCCTCAAGCTCCTATAATTCACCCCTCCACTTT. Amino acid sequence: CASRGAASSSYNSPLHF. V and J are TRBV19 and TRBJ1-6; tentative D call: TRBD1 (6 bases). Germline V gene lookup returns CDR1 LNHDA and CDR2 SQIVND (reference sequence). V was clipped by 6 bases and J by 0 bases, with 15 bases between them. The CDR3 has 17 residues.

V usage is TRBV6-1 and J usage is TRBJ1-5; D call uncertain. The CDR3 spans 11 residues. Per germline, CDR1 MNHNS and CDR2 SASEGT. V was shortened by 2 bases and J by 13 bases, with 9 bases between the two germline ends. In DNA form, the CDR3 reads TGTGCCAGCAGTGAAAGAGGTCCGCAGCATTTT. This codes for CASSERGPQHF.

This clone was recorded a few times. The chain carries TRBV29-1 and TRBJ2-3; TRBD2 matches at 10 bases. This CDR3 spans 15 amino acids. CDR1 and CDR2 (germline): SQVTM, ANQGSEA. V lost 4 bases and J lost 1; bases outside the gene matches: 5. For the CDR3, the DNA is TGCAGCGTTGGGTCCCTAGCGGGGGGCACAGATACGCAGTATTTT. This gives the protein CSVGSLAGGTDTQYF.

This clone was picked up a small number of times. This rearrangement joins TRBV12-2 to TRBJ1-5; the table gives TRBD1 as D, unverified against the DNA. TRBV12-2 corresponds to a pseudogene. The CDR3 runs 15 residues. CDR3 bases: TGTGCAAGTCGCTTAGCACAGGGTCGCAATCAGCCCCAGCATTTT. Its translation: CASRLAQGRNQPQHF.

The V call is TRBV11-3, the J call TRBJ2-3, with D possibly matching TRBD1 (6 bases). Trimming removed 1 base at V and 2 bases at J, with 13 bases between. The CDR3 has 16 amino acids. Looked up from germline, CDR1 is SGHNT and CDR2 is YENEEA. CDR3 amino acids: CASSLGQALPTDTQYF. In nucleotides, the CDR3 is TGTGCCAGCAGCTTAGGACAGGCCCTACCCACAGATACGCAGTATTTT.

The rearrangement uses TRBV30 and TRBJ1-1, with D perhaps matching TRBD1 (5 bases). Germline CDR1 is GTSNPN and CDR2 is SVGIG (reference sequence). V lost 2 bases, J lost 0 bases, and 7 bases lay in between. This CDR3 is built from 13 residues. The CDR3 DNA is TGTGCCTGGAGTCCGACAGTGAACACTGAAGCTTTCTTT. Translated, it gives CAWSPTVNTEAFF.

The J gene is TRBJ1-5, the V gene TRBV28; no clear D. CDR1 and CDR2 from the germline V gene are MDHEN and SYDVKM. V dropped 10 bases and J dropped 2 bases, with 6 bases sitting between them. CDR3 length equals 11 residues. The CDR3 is CATRGNQPQHF. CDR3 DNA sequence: TGTGCCACCAGAGGCAATCAGCCCCAGCATTTT.

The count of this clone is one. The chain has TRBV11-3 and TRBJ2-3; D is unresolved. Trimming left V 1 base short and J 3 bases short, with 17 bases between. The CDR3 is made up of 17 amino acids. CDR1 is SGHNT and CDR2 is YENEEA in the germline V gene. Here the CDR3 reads CASSLGGRRRWTDTQYF. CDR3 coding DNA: TGTGCCAGCAGCTTAGGCGGACGCCGACGTTGGACAGATACGCAGTATTTT.

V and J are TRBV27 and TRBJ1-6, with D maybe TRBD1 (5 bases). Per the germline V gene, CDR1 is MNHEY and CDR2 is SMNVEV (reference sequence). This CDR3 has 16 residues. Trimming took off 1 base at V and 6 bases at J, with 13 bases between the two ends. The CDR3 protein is CASSLFKTVTNSPLHF. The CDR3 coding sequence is TGTGCCAGCAGTTTATTTAAGACAGTGACTAATTCACCCCTCCACTTT.

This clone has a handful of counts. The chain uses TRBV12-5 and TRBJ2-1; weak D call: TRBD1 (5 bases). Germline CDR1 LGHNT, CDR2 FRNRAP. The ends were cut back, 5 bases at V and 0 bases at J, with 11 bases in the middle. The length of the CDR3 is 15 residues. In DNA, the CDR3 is TGTGCTAGTGGTCCCGACAGACCCTCCTACAATGAGCAGTTCTTC. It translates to CASGPDRPSYNEQFF.

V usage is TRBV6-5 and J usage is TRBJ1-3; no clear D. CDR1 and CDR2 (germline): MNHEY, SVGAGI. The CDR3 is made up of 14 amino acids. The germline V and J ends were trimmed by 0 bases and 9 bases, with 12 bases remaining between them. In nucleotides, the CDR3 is TGTGCCAGCAGTTACTCGAGTAGTATGGCCACCATATATTTT. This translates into CASSYSSSMATIYF.

The CDR3 sequence: CASNRWASGGFLTGELFF. In DNA, the CDR3 is TGTGCCAGCAACAGATGGGCTAGCGGGGGGTTTCTCACCGGGGAGCTGTTTTTT. The chain joins TRBV5-6 to TRBJ2-2; TRBD2 aligns across 11 bases. This CDR3 comprises 18 residues. Germline V gene sequence: CDR1 SGHDT, CDR2 YYEEEE. V shed 6 bases, J shed 4 bases, and the junction held 14 bases outside the gene matches.

The CDR3 protein is CASSLTGGRETQYF. The CDR3 DNA reads TGTGCCAGCAGCCTGACAGGGGGCCGGGAGACCCAGTACTTC. The V and J genes are TRBV9 and TRBJ2-5; 10 bases agree with TRBD1. The CDR3 runs 14 residues. The germline V gene has CDR1 SGDLS and CDR2 YYNGEE. J lost 5 bases, V lost 4 bases, and 5 bases had no gene match.

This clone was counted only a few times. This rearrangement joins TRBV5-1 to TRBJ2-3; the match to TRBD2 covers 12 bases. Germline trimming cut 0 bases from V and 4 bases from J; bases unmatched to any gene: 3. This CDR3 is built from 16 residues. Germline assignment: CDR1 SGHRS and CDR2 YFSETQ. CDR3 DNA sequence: TGCGCCAGCAGCTTGGGGACTAGCGGGGCCCCAGATACGCAGTATTTT. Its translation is CASSLGTSGAPDTQYF.

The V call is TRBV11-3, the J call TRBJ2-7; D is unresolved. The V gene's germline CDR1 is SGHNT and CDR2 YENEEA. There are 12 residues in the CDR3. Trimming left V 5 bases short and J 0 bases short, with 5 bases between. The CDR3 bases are TGTGCCAGCAGCACAAGCTCCTACGAGCAGTACTTC. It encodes CASSTSSYEQYF.

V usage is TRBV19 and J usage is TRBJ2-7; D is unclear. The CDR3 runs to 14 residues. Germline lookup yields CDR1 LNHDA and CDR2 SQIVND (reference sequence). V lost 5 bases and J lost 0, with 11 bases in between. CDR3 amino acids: CASSPPSSSYEQYF. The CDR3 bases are TGTGCCAGTAGTCCCCCTTCCTCCTCCTACGAGCAGTACTTC.

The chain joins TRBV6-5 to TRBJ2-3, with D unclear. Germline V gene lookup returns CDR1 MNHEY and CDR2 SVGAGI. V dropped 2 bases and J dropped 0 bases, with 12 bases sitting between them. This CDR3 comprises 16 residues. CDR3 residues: CASSYSSPRSTDTQYF. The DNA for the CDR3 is TGTGCCAGCAGTTACAGCTCTCCGCGCAGCACAGATACGCAGTATTTT.

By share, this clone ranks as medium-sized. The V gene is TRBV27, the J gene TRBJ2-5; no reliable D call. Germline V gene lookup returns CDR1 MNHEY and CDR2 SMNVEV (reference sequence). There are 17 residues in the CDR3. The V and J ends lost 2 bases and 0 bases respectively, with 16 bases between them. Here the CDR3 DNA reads TGTGCCAGCAGTTTAAAGTTCGGCGGTACTGACCAAGAGACCCAGTACTTC. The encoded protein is CASSLKFGGTDQETQYF.

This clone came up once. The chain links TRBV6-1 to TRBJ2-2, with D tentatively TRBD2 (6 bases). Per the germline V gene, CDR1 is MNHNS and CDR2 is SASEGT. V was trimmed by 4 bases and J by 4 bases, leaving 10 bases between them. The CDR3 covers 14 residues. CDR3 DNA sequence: TGTGCCAGCAGTGGCGGGAAGGGCACCGGGGAGCTGTTTTTT. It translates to CASSGGKGTGELFF.

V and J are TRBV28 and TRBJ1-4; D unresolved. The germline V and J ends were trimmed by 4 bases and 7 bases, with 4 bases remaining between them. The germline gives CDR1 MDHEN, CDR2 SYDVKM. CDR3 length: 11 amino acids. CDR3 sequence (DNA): TGTGCCAGCAGTTGGAGTGAAAAACTGTTTTTT. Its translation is CASSWSEKLFF.

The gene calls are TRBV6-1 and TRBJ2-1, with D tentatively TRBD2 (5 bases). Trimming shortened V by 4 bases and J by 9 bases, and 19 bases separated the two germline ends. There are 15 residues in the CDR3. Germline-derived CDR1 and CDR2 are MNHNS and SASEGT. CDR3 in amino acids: CASSVLASPDAEQFF. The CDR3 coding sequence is TGTGCCAGCAGTGTGCTGGCTAGCCCGGATGCTGAGCAGTTCTTC.

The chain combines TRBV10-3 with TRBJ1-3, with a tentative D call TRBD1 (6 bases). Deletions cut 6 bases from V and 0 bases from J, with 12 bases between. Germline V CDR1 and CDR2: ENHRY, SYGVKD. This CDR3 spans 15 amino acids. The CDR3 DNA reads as TGTGCCATCAGCCCAACAGGGAGCTCTGGAAACACCATATATTTT. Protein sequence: CAISPTGSSGNTIYF.

This CDR3 is CACLDAWGTATNEKLFF. CDR3 DNA sequence: TGTGCCTGCCTAGATGCCTGGGGGACGGCAACTAATGAAAAACTGTTTTTT. The V gene is TRBV2, the J gene TRBJ1-4; D might be TRBD1 (5 bases). CDR3 length equals 17 residues. Germline V gene data show CDR1 as SNHLY and CDR2 as FYNNEI. The V gene lost 11 bases and the J gene lost 0 bases, with 22 bases spanning the gap. The full variable domain, in which reference TRBV2 and TRBJ1-4 provide the parts outside the CDR3, is EPEVTQTPSHQVTQMGQEVILRCVPISNHLYFYWYRQILGQKVEFLVSFYNNEISEKSEIFDDQFSVERPDGSNFTLKIRSTKLEDSAMYFCACLDAWGTATNEKLFFGSGTQLSVL.

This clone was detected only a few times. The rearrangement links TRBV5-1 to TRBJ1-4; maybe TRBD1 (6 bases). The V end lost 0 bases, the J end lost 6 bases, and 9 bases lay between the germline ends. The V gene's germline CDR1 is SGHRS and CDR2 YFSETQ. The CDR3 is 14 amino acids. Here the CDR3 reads CASSLDGQYEKLFF. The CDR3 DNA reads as TGCGCCAGCAGCTTGGACGGACAGTATGAAAAACTGTTTTTT.